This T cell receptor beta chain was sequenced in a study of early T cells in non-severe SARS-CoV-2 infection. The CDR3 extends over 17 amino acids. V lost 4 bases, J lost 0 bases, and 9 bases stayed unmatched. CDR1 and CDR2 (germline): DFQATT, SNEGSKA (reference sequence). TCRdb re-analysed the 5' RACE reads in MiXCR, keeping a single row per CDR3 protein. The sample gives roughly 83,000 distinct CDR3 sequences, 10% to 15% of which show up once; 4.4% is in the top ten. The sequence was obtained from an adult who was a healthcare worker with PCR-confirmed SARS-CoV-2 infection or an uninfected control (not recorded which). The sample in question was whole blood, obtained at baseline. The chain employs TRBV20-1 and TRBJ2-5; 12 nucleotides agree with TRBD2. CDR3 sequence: CSATRLAGAEYQETQYF. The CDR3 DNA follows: TGCAGTGCTACGAGACTAGCGGGGGCCGAGTACCAAGAGACCCAGTACTTC.